This T cell receptor (beta chain) was found in a study of blood T cell repertoires in COVID-19. Turning to the study itself: The origin of the acute and convalescent COVID-19 samples was the United States, Italy and Spain. T cells, B-cell-depleted T cells, or PBMCs provided the cDNA or gDNA that served as material.

Between the trimmed V and J ends, which lost 10 bases and 0 bases, there was a span of 16 bases. The CDR3 covers 15 residues. Germline V gives CDR1 MNHEY, CDR2 SMNVEV (reference sequence). Across 20 to 25 US areas, participants ranged in age from roughly 18 to 95 years. Original data processing: Reference gene primer amplification yielded estimated nucleated cell counts. The table came from immunoSEQ multiplex PCR; TCRdb's copy has only in-frame clones and leaves some out. From that table come the V and J calls and clone size; the DNA was used to work out D and trimming. The data contain about 210,000 clones, around 86% of them singletons.

The sample taken for sequencing was PBMCs or T cells enriched from blood (not recorded which). The receptor was derived from a woman aged 40 to 50 in a cohort exposed to, infected with or recovered from COVID-19 (not recorded which). The chain is built from TRBV27 and TRBJ1-3; D ambiguous. The CDR3 loop reads CATSPGRSSGNTIYF. The CDR3 DNA follows: TGTGCCACCTCCCCAGGTAGATCCTCTGGAAACACCATATATTTT.